Following are 17 T cell receptor beta chains from one sample sequenced in a study of T-cell memory formation after mild COVID-19. TCRdb redid the calling of the 5' RACE reads with MiXCR, one entry per CDR3 protein. The sample holds roughly 340,000 distinct CDR3 sequences, approximately 16% seen once. Specimen: PBMCs or a T cell subset sorted from them (not recorded which). The receptors originated from a man aged 18-30 years who had mild COVID-19 (a few samples of this study predate the infection). Cell type and time point are not known.

The V call is TRBV12-3 or TRBV12-4, the J call TRBJ1-2, with 7 bases fitting TRBD1. The length of the CDR3 is 17 residues. V lost 6 bases, J lost 8 bases, and 21 bases stayed unmatched. The CDR3 here is CASSTLGGRGAPRGYTF. DNA of the CDR3: TGTGCCAGCAGCACACTGGGGGGCAGGGGGGCCCCGAGAGGCTACACCTTC.

This rearrangement joins TRBV11-2 to TRBJ2-1; D is perhaps TRBD1 (6 bases). The germline CDR1 and CDR2 sequences are SGHAT and FQNNGV. The V and J ends lost 5 bases and 3 bases respectively, with 14 bases between them. The CDR3 is 15 amino acids. CDR3 amino acids: CASSTNRALYNEQFF. DNA of the CDR3: TGTGCCAGCAGCACCAACAGGGCCCTCTACAATGAGCAGTTCTTC.

The rearrangement joins TRBV14 to TRBJ2-4, with 12 positions matching TRBD1. The CDR3 has 13 residues. J was trimmed by 8 bases and V by 6 bases; bases with no gene match: 2. Germline V gives CDR1 SGHDN, CDR2 FVKESK. The CDR3 nucleotides are TGTGCCAGCAGGGGACAGGGGGCCGACATTCAGTACTTC. Protein product: CASRGQGADIQYF. The full variable domain, with the rest looked up from reference TRBV14 and TRBJ2-4, is EAGVTQFPSHSVIEKGQTVTLRCDPISGHDNLYWYRRVMGKEIKFLLHFVKESKQDESGMPNNRFLAERTGGTYSTLKVQPAELEDSGVYFCASRGQGADIQYFGAGTRLSVL.

The genes are TRBV4-1 and TRBJ1-6, with D possibly matching TRBD1 (5 bases). This CDR3 has 17 amino acids. Per germline, CDR1 MGHRA and CDR2 YSYEKL. The V gene lost 0 bases and the J gene lost 12 bases, with 21 bases spanning the gap. The CDR3 DNA is TGCGCCAGCAGCCAAGAACAGGCTAAGTTGTTGGGAGGACCCCTCCACTTT. This translates into CASSQEQAKLLGGPLHF.

This clonotype has just a few counts. The germline gene is not matched at one end of the junction; a read error may be the cause. The gene calls are TRBV9 and TRBJ1-4; D is uncertain. The CDR3 length is 8 residues. Germline CDR1 is SGDLS and CDR2 is YYNGEE. CDR3 nucleotide sequence: TGTGCCAGCAGCGTAGGAATTTTT. Translated: CASSVGIF. Drawing the rest from reference TRBV9 and TRBJ1-4, the complete variable domain is DSGVTQTPKHLITATGQRVTLRCSPRSGDLSVYWYQQSLDQGLQFLIQYYNGEERAKGNILERFSAQQFPDLHSELNLSSLELGDSALYFCASSVGIFGSGTQLSVL.

This clonotype was found a few times. The chain carries TRBV7-2 and TRBJ2-1; D could derive from TRBD1 or TRBD2 (5 bases each). This CDR3 has 13 amino acids. V was trimmed by 5 bases and J by 7 bases, leaving 12 bases between them. The germline V gene has CDR1 SGHTA and CDR2 FQGNSA. The CDR3 sequence: CASSDYQGNEQFF. CDR3 DNA sequence: TGTGCCAGCAGCGACTATCAGGGTAATGAGCAGTTCTTC.

V usage is TRBV2 and J usage is TRBJ1-1; tentatively, D is TRBD1 (5 bases). Germline V gene data show CDR1 as SNHLY and CDR2 as FYNNEI. V was trimmed by 6 bases and J by 5 bases, leaving 19 bases between them. There are 15 residues in the CDR3. The CDR3 spells CASSGGLRGGTEAFF. CDR3 nucleotides: TGTGCCAGCAGCGGAGGTCTTCGGGGGGGGACTGAAGCTTTCTTT.

The chain links TRBV7-9 to TRBJ1-3; weak D call: TRBD1 (6 bases). The germline V gene has CDR1 SEHNR and CDR2 FQNEAQ (reference sequence). Trimming cost V 1 base and J 0 bases, with 7 bases left between them. CDR3 size: 15 residues. The CDR3: CASSLGTVSGNTIYF. The DNA for the CDR3 is TGTGCCAGCAGCTTAGGGACAGTCTCTGGAAACACCATATATTTT.

The genes are TRBV29-1 and TRBJ2-5; D is possibly TRBD1 or TRBD2 (5 bases each). With 7 bases removed from V and 2 bases from J, the gap between germline ends came to 11 bases. CDR3 length: 12 amino acids. Germline-derived CDR1 and CDR2 are SQVTM and ANQGSEA. As DNA, the CDR3 is TGCAGCGCAGGGACCTCTCAAGAGACCCAGTACTTC. Translation: CSAGTSQETQYF.

This clonotype was detected a few times. V gene TRBV20-1 combines with J gene TRBJ2-7; 10 bases are a match to TRBD2. The V segment lost 1 base and the J segment 3 bases; nucleotides outside the gene matches: 3. This CDR3 region has 14 residues. Per the germline V gene, CDR1 is DFQATT and CDR2 is SNEGSKA (reference sequence). This CDR3 is CSARVSGGDYEQYF. In DNA, the CDR3 is TGCAGTGCTAGAGTAAGCGGGGGGGACTACGAGCAGTACTTC.

This clonotype appeared many times. The chain combines TRBV4-1 with TRBJ2-1; the match to TRBD1 covers 11 bases. The V gene end was trimmed by 5 bases and the J gene end by 7 bases; junction bases not matched to a gene: 10. The length of the CDR3 is 16 residues. Germline V CDR1 and CDR2: MGHRA, YSYEKL. For the CDR3, the DNA is TGCGCCAGCAGCACTGGACCCGGACAGGGGGCGAATGAGCAGTTCTTC. It translates to CASSTGPGQGANEQFF.

This clonotype appeared a few times. The chain is built from TRBV7-8 and TRBJ2-3; 11 nucleotides align to TRBD2. V lost 2 bases to trimming and J lost 6 bases; unmatched junction nucleotides: 4. This CDR3 is built from 15 residues. CDR1 is SGHVS, CDR2 FQNEAQ, per germline. CDR3 protein: CASSLRRLAGDTQYF. CDR3 bases: TGTGCCAGCAGCTTAAGAAGACTAGCGGGGGATACGCAGTATTTT.

Only a few counts were recorded for this clonotype. V is TRBV5-1 and J is TRBJ2-5; D perhaps matches TRBD2 (5 bases). V dropped 6 bases and J dropped 3 bases, with 9 bases sitting between them. The length of the CDR3 is 12 residues. Germline lookup yields CDR1 SGHRS and CDR2 YFSETQ. The CDR3 nucleotides are TGCGCCAGCAAATCCGGGAAAGAGACCCAGTACTTC. Translating gives CASKSGKETQYF.

This clonotype was counted ten times or more. The chain joins TRBV11-2 to TRBJ2-1; TRBD2 matches 8 bases. V trimming: 1 base; J trimming: 9 bases; junction bases outside the gene matches: 11. Per the germline V gene, CDR1 is SGHAT and CDR2 is FQNNGV. CDR3 size: 16 residues. CDR3 protein: CASSLAVASGWGEQFF. CDR3 bases: TGTGCCAGCAGCTTAGCAGTGGCTAGCGGGTGGGGTGAGCAGTTCTTC.

The chain has TRBV29-1 and TRBJ2-5; TRBD1 aligns across 11 bases. CDR3 length equals 14 residues. V lost 7 bases to trimming and J lost 5 bases; unmatched junction nucleotides: 9. Germline CDR1 and CDR2: SQVTM and ANQGSEA. In DNA form, the CDR3 reads TGCAGCGCACGCTGGACAGGGGGCGTCGAGACCCAGTACTTC. The encoded protein is CSARWTGGVETQYF.

This chain links TRBV12-3 or TRBV12-4 with TRBJ1-2, with D possibly TRBD1 on 6 matching bases. The CDR3 length is 15 residues. With 5 bases removed from V and 8 bases from J, the gap between germline ends came to 21 bases. The CDR3 DNA reads TGTGCCAGCAGTGAGAGAAACAGGGTTGTAAACGGCTACACCTTC. This encodes CASSERNRVVNGYTF.

V usage is TRBV7-2 and J usage is TRBJ2-3; D is uncertain. The CDR3 covers 15 residues. Germline loops: CDR1 SGHTA, CDR2 FQGNSA. V lost 1 base to trimming and J lost 4 bases, with 12 bases between them. The CDR3 sequence is CASSLVFLPSDTQYF. The CDR3 bases are TGTGCCAGCAGCTTAGTTTTCCTGCCTTCAGATACGCAGTATTTT.